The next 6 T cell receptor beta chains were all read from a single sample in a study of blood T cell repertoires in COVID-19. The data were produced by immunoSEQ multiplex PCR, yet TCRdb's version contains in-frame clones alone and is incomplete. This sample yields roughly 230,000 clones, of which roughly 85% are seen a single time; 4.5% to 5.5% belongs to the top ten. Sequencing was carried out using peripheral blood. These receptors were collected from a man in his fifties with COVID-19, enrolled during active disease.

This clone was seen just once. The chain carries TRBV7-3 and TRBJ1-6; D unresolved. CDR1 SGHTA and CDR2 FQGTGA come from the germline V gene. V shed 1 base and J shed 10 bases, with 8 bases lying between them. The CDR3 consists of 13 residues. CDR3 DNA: TGTGCCAGCAGCTTAAACGGTCGGTCACCCCTCCACTTT. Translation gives CASSLNGRSPLHF.

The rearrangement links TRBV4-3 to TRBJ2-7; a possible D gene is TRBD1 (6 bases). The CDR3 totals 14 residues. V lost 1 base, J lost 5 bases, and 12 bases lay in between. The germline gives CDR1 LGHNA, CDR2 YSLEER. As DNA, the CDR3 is TGCGCCAGCAGCCAAGGGCAGGGGTGGAACGAGCAGTACTTC. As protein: CASSQGQGWNEQYF.

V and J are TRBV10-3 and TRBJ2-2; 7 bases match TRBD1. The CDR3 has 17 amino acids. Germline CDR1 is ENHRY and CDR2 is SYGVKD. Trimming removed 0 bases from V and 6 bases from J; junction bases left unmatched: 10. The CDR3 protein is CAISESRQGRMPGELFF. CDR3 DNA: TGTGCCATCAGTGAGTCAAGACAGGGAAGGATGCCCGGGGAGCTGTTTTTT.

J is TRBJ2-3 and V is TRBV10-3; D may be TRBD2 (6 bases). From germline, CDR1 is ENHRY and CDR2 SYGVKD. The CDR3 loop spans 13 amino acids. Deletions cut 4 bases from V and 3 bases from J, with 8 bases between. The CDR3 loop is CAISGGETDTQYF. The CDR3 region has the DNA TGTGCCATCAGTGGGGGGGAGACAGATACGCAGTATTTT.

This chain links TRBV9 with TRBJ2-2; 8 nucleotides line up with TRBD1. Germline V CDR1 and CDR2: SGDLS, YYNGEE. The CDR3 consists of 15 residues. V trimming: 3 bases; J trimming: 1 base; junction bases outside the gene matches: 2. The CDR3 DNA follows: TGTGCCAGCAGCGGGACAGGGCGGAACACCGGGGAGCTGTTTTTT. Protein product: CASSGTGRNTGELFF.

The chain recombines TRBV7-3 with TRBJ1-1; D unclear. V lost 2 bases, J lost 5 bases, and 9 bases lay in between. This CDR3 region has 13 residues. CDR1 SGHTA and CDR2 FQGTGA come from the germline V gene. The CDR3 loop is CASSLGSRTEAFF. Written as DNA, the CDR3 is TGTGCCAGCAGCTTAGGATCCAGGACTGAAGCTTTCTTT.